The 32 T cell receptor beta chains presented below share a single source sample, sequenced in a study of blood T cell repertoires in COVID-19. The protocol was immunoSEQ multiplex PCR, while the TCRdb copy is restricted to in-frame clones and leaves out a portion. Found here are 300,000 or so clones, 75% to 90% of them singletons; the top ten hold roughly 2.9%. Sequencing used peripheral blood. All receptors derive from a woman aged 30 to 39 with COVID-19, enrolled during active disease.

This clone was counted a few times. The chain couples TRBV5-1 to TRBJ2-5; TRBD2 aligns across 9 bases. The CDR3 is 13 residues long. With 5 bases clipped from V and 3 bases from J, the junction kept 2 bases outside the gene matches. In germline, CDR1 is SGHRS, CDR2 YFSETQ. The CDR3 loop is CASRIAGEETQYF. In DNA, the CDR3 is TGCGCCAGCAGAATAGCGGGGGAAGAGACCCAGTACTTC.

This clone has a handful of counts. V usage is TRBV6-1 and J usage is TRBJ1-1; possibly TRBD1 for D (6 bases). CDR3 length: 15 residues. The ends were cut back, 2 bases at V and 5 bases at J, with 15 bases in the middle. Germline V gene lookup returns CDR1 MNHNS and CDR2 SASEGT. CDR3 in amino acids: CASSERQAGRTEAFF. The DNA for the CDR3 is TGTGCCAGCAGTGAAAGACAGGCGGGTAGGACTGAAGCTTTCTTT.

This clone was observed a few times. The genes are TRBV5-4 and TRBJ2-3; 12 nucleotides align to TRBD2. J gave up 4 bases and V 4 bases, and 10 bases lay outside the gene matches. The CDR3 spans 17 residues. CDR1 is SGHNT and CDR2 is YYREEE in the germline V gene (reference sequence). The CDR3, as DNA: TGTGCCAGCAGCCCCATCCTAGCGGGAGGGGGTTCAGATACGCAGTATTTT. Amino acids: CASSPILAGGGSDTQYF.

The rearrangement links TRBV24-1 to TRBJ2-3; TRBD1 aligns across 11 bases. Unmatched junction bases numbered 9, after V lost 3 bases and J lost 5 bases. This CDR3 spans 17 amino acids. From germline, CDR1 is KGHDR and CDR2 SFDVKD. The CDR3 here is CATSDVRDRGMGDTQYF. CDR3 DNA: TGTGCCACCAGTGATGTCCGGGACAGGGGGATGGGAGATACGCAGTATTTT.

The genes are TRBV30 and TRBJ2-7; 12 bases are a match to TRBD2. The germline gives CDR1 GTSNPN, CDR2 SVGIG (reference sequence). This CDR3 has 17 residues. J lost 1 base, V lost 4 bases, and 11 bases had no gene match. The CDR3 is CAWNPARTSGMSYEQYF. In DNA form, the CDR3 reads TGTGCCTGGAACCCAGCTAGGACTAGCGGGATGTCCTACGAGCAGTACTTC.

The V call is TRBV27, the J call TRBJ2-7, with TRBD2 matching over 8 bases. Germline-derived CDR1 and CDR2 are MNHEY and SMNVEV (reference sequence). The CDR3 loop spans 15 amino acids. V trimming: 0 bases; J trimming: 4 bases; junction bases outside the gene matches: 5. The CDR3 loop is CASSLSGLGAYEQYF. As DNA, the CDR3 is TGTGCCAGCAGTTTATCGGGACTAGGGGCTTACGAGCAGTACTTC.

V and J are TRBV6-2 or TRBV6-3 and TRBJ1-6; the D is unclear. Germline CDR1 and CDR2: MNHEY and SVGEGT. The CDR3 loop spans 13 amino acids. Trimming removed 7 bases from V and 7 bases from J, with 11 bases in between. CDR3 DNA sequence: TGTGCCAGCACCCCGTGGGCGAATTCACCCCTCCACTTT. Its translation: CASTPWANSPLHF.

The CDR3 DNA reads as TGTGCCCGCGGGGGGGCTAGGACTTCGGATACGCAGTATTTT. Protein product: CARGGARTSDTQYF. The rearrangement joins TRBV2 to TRBJ2-3; 9 bases map to TRBD2. J gave up 6 bases and V 11 bases, and 12 bases lay outside the gene matches. CDR3 length: 14 amino acids. CDR1 is SNHLY and CDR2 is FYNNEI in the germline V gene.

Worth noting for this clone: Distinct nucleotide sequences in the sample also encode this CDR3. For the CDR3, the DNA is TGTGCCAGCAGAGGGACAGGGGGCAATCAGCCCCAGCATTTT. This codes for CASRGTGGNQPQHF. The chain employs TRBV6-5 and TRBJ1-5; 10 nucleotides match TRBD1. The V and J ends lost 6 bases and 2 bases, in that order; junction bases with no gene match: 1. The CDR3 consists of 14 residues. Germline V gives CDR1 MNHEY, CDR2 SVGAGI.

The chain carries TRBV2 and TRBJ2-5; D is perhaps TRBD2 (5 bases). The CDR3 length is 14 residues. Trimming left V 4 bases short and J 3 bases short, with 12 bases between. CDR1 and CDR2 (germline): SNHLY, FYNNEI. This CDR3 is CASSGERREETQYF. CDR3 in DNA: TGTGCCAGCAGTGGGGAGAGGCGGGAAGAGACCCAGTACTTC.

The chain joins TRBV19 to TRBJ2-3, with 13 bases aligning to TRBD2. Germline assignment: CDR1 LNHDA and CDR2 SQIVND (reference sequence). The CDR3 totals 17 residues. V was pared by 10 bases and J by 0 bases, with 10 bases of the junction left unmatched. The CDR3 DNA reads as TGTGCCACCCGGAGGACTAGCGGGAGCCCCAGCACAGATACGCAGTATTTT. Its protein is CATRRTSGSPSTDTQYF.

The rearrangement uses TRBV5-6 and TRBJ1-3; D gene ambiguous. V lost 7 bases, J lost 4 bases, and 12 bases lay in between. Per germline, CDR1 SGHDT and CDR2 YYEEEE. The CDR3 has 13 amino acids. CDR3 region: CASREVGGNTIYF. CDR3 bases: TGTGCCAGCCGGGAGGTAGGGGGAAACACCATATATTTT.

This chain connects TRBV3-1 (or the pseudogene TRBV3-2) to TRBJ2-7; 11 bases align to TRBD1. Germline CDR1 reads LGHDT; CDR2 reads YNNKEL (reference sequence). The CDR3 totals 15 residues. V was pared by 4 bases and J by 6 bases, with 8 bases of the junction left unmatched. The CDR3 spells CASSRRRDRGSEQYF. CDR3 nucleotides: TGTGCCAGCAGCCGCAGACGGGACAGGGGGAGCGAGCAGTACTTC.

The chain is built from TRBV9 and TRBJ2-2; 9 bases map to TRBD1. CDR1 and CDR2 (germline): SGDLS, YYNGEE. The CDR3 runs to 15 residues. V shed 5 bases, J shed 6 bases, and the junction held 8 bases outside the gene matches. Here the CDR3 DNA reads TGTGCCAGCAGAGCCGGGACAGGGATGTCCGGGGAGCTGTTTTTT. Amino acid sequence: CASRAGTGMSGELFF.

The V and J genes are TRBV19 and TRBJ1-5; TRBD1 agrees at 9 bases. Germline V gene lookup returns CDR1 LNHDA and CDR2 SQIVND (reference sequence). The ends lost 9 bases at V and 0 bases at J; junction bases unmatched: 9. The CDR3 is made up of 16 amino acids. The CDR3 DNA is TGTGCCAGCGGGGGCTACAGGGGGCCTAGCAATCAGCCCCAGCATTTT. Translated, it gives CASGGYRGPSNQPQHF.

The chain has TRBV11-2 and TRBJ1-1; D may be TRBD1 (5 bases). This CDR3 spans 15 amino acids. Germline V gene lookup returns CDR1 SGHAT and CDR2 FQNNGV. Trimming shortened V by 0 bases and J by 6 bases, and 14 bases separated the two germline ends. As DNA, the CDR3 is TGTGCCAGCAGCTTAGATGGGGGGACTTGGGCTGAAGCTTTCTTT. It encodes CASSLDGGTWAEAFF.

CDR3 nucleotide sequence: TGTGCCAGCAGCCCGATAGCGGGAGGGCCGCAATCCGTCTACGAGCAGTACTTC. It codes for CASSPIAGGPQSVYEQYF. The J gene is TRBJ2-7, the V gene TRBV7-9; 11 bases match TRBD2. Germline CDR1 reads SEHNR; CDR2 reads FQNEAQ (reference sequence). The CDR3 length is 18 residues. With 5 bases clipped from V and 3 bases from J, the junction kept 15 bases outside the gene matches.

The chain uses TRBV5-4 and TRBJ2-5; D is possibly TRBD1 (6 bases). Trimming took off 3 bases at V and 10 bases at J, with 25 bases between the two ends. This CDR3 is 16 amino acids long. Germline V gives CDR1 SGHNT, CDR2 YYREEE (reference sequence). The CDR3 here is CASSWALNPDEGGQYF. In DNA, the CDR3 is TGTGCCAGCAGCTGGGCCCTTAACCCGGACGAAGGGGGCCAGTACTTC.

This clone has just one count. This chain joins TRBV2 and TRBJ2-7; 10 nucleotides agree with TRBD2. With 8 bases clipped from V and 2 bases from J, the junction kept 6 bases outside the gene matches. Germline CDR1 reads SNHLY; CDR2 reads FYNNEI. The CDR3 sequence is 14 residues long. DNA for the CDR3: TGTGCCAGCCAGCGGGAGGGCGAAACCTACGAGCAGTACTTC. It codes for CASQREGETYEQYF.

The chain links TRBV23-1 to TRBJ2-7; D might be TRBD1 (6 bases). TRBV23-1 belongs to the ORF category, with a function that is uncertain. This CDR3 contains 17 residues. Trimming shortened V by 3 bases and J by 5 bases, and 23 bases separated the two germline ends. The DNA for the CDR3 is TGCGCCAGCAGTCATGACGCACTTTTCAGGGGTAGGGACGAGCAGTACTTC. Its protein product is CASSHDALFRGRDEQYF.

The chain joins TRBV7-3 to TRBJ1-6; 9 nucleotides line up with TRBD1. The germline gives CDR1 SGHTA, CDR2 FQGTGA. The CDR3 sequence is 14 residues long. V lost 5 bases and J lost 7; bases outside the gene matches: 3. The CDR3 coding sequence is TGTGCCAGCAGCACCGGGACAGGGAATTCACCCCTCCACTTT. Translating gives CASSTGTGNSPLHF.

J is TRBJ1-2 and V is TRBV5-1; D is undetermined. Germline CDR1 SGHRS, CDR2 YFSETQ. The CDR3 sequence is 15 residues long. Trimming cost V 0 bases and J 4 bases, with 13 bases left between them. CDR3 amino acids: CASSLVNTPGYGYTF. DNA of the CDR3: TGCGCCAGCAGCTTGGTTAACACCCCGGGCTATGGCTACACCTTC.

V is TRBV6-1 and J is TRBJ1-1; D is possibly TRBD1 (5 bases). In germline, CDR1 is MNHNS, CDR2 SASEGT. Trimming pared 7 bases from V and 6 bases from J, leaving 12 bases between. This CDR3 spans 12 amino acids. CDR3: CASKRDVSEAFF. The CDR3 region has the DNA TGTGCCAGCAAGCGGGACGTATCTGAAGCTTTCTTT.

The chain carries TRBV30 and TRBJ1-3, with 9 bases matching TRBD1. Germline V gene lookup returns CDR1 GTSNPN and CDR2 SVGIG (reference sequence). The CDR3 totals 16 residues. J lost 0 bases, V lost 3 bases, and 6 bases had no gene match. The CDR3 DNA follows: TGTGCCTGGAGACGGGACAGGGCTTCCTCTGGAAACACCATATATTTT. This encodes CAWRRDRASSGNTIYF.

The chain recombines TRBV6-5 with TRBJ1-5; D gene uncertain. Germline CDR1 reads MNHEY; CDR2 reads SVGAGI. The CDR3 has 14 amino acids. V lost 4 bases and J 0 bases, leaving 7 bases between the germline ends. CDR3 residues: CASSSTYSNQPQHF. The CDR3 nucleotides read TGTGCCAGCAGTTCAACATATAGCAATCAGCCCCAGCATTTT.

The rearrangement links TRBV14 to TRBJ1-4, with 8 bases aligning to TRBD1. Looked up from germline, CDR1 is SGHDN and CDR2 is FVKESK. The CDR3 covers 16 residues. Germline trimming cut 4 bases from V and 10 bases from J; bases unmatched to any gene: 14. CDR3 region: CASSPTYGQGIGKLFF. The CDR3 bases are TGTGCCAGCAGCCCCACATACGGACAGGGAATCGGAAAACTGTTTTTT.

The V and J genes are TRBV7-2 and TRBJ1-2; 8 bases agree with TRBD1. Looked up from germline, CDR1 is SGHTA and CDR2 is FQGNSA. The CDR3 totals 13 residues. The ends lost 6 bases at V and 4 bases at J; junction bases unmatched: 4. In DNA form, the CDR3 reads TGTGCCAGCAGATCCGGACAGGGCTATGGCTACACCTTC. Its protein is CASRSGQGYGYTF.

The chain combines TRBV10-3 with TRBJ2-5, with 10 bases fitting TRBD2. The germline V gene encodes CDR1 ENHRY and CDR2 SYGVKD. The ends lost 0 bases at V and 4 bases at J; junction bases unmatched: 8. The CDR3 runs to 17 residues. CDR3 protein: CAISESRGTSEGETQYF. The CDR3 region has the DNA TGTGCCATCAGTGAGTCGAGGGGGACTAGCGAAGGAGAGACCCAGTACTTC.

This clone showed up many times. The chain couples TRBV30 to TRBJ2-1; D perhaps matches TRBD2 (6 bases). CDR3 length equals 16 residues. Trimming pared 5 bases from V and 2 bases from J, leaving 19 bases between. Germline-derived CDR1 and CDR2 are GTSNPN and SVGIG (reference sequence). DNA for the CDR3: TGTGCCTGGGGAAGCGGGTCCCGATTTCCCTACAATGAGCAGTTCTTC. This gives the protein CAWGSGSRFPYNEQFF.

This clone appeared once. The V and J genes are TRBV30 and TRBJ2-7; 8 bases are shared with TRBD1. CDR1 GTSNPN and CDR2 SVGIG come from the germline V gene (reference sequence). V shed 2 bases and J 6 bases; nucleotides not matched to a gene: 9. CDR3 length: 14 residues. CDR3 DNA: TGTGCCTGGAGTCATGGGCAGGGGGCCCTCGAGCAGTACTTC. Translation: CAWSHGQGALEQYF.

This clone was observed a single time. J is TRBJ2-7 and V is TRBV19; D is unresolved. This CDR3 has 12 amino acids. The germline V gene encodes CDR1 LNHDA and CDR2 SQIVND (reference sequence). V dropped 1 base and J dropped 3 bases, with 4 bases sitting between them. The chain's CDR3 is CASSIGGYEQYF. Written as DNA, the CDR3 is TGTGCCAGTAGTATAGGAGGCTACGAGCAGTACTTC.

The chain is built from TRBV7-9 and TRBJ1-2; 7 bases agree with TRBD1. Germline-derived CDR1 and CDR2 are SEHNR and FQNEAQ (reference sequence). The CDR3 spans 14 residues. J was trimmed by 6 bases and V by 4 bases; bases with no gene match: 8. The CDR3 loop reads CASSSEGASNGYTF. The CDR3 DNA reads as TGTGCCAGCAGCTCTGAGGGGGCGTCGAATGGCTACACCTTC.